The clone carrying this T cell receptor (beta chain) came up many times. Its antigen is still unknown. In the source study's methods: A classifier of distant metastasis in papillary thyroid cancer was built from CDR3 differences (across clinicopathological groups). TCRdb redid the clone calls on the PCR reads using MiXCR. These V and J calls are TCRdb output, not the study's own analysis. The top ten hold about 20% of the sample, which has 20,000 to 25,000 clones, less than 40% seen once. Thyroid surgery took place with no prior treatment in any patient. The length of the CDR3 is 14 residues. Trimming removed 2 bases from V and 7 bases from J, with 12 bases in between. Per the germline V gene, CDR1 is MNHEY and CDR2 is SVGAGI. These data come from a study of metastatic and nonmetastatic thyroid tumors. Across the study: The authors compared repertoires across blood and tumor or nodule tissue from malignant and benign thyroid patients. Findings of the study overall: It was reported that TCR beta diversity was significantly higher in malignant thyroid tumors than benign nodules, in blood and tumor.

This chain uses TRBV6-5 with TRBJ2-1; D is undetermined. The receptor comes from a male donor with papillary thyroid cancer or a benign thyroid nodule (not recorded which). Some clones in this sample may be carry-over from other donors' samples. The sample was blood. CDR3 in amino acids: CASSYDELRNEQFF. The CDR3 bases are TGTGCCAGCAGTTACGATGAGCTTCGAAATGAGCAGTTCTTC.